Included here is one T cell receptor (beta chain) sequence, with context. V lost 5 bases and J lost 3, with 14 bases in between. The CDR3 is made up of 14 amino acids. The germline V gene has CDR1 MNHEY and CDR2 SMNVEV (reference sequence). Only in-frame clones appear in the TCRdb table, and some are missing; sequencing was by immunoSEQ multiplex PCR. This sample has about 60,000 clones, with around 90% found just once. This sample stems from a study of OX40 agonist ivuxolimab in advanced cancers. The source was CD4+ or CD8+ T cells sorted from blood, collected in a trial of the OX40 agonist ivuxolimab. The chain joins TRBV27 to TRBJ2-7; tentatively, D is TRBD1 (6 bases). The TCR was taken from an adult with an advanced solid tumor such as melanoma, head and neck, liver or kidney cancer. Here the CDR3 DNA reads TGTGCCAGCAGTCCTTGGGACAACAGCTACGAGCAGTACTTC. Translated, it gives CASSPWDNSYEQYF.